The sequence of this T cell receptor (beta chain) was determined in a study of blood T cell repertoires in COVID-19. In the study overall: From the United States, Italy and Spain came samples of acute and convalescent COVID-19.

In the authors' workflow: Reference gene primer amplification gave nucleated cell count estimates. Assay used: immunoSEQ multiplex PCR; TCRdb lists only in-frame clones, some missing. V and J calls and clone size are as listed in that table; D and trimming were resolved from the DNA. The sample comprises around 150,000 clones, roughly nine tenths of which are singletons, and 15% to 20% rests with the top ten. This CDR3 comprises 15 residues. The V and J ends lost 0 bases and 5 bases, in that order; junction bases with no gene match: 3. In germline, CDR1 is LGHDT, CDR2 YNNKEL (reference sequence). Material: peripheral blood. The gene calls are TRBV3-1 (or the pseudogene TRBV3-2) and TRBJ2-1; 8 positions match TRBD2. This receptor was obtained from a man in his 60s with active or convalescent COVID-19. The CDR3 loop is CASSQDPSGHNEQFF. The CDR3 region has the DNA TGTGCCAGCAGCCAAGACCCTAGCGGGCACAATGAGCAGTTCTTC.